This TCR beta chain was observed in a study of T cell changes during pregnancy in multiple sclerosis. Data came from immunoSEQ multiplex PCR; TCRdb stores just in-frame clones and leaves some out. The data contain around 95,000 clones, 94% of them singletons. From germline, CDR1 is MNHEY and CDR2 SVGAGI. Trimming pared 7 bases from V and 5 bases from J, leaving 17 bases between. This CDR3 is built from 14 residues. This receptor was taken from a female donor in good health, enrolled as a control in a pregnancy study. This sample comprised peripheral blood, obtained after pregnancy. This chain uses TRBV6-5 with TRBJ1-2, with D maybe TRBD1 (5 bases). This CDR3 reads CASKPGGISYGYTF. Here the CDR3 DNA reads TGTGCCAGCAAACCTGGGGGGATATCGTATGGCTACACCTTC.